This paragraph covers one T cell receptor (beta chain) sequence. Antigen unknown. The sample originates from a study of CD8 T cells in ankylosing spondylitis. Whole-study findings and limits: Matched ankylosing spondylitis synovial fluid reportedly showed significant enrichment of disease-linked clones.

Scientists made TCR beta libraries using quantitative 5'-RACE with molecular barcodes. Using its own MiXCR run on the 5' RACE reads, TCRdb lists one record per CDR3 protein. The repertoire holds about 260,000 distinct CDR3 sequences, about 24% seen once, with over 0.55% in the top ten. Germline-derived CDR1 and CDR2 are LGHDT and YNNKEL (reference sequence). Trimming at V came to 0 bases and at J to 5 bases, leaving 7 bases not matched to a gene. This CDR3 region has 17 residues. Sample: blood, either unsorted or a sorted T cell fraction (not recorded which). This receptor was obtained from a male donor with ankylosing spondylitis or in good health (not recorded which). The chain combines TRBV3-1 with TRBJ2-5, with 12 bases identical to TRBD1. The CDR3 region is CASSQDRDRGRGETQYF. The CDR3 coding sequence is TGTGCCAGCAGCCAAGATCGGGACAGGGGGCGGGGGGAGACCCAGTACTTC.